Listed below are T cell receptor beta chains from one sample, sequenced in a study of T cell responses to AZD1222 COVID-19 vaccine. Profiled with immunoSEQ multiplex PCR; TCRdb holds only in-frame clones, not every one. The sample includes 150,000 to 200,000 clones, just over 90% of them seen just once. The source was peripheral blood, collected 28 days after the second AZD1222 dose. The receptors come from an adult who received the AZD1222 COVID-19 vaccine. CDR3s leave out the opening cysteine and the closing phenylalanine or tryptophan. Each record gives: V gene, CDR3 protein.

TRBV7-9,ASSSTSYEQY
TRBV7-3,ASSLNRGSTEAF
TRBV6-5,ASTHPQGSQY
TRBV5-1,ASSLGEREDEQF
TRBV27,ASSSSLAGAETQY
TRBV29-1,SVAGTGDEKLF
TRBV15,ATSRGEGDTEAF
TRBV20-1,SARLGGGAF
TRBV19,ASSAAGYT
TRBV11-2,ASSLSPGIGYEQY
TRBV12-3/TRBV12-4,ASSPSLRAENT
TRBV7-9,ASSGRTGWGTEAF
TRBV13,ASSSYGAGGPTDTQY
TRBV29-1,SVEDSEVRKGGGYEAF
TRBV18,ASSPEQGANYGYT
TRBV28,ASSPHPGTSGVQETQY
TRBV6-5,AVRRSNSPLH
TRBV7-2,ASSRTTPPYEQY
TRBV6-2/TRBV6-3,ASSYSLGRGASYNEQF
TRBV11-1,ASSLGQSYNEQF
TRBV27,ASSYAGSSYNEQF
TRBV9,ASSVAGVDYEQY
TRBV6-4,ASSATAGTGTDTQY
TRBV6-5,ASSYGGPANEQY
TRBV3-1/TRBV3-2,ASSQGGSNEKLF
TRBV11-2,ASSFSAGPSEQY
TRBV19,ASRGDSDEQF
TRBV14,ASSQTGDSPLH